This T cell receptor beta chain was sequenced in a study of T cells after yellow fever vaccination. Looking at the study overall: Fractions of limited cellularity were prepared by means of SMART-Seq v4 Ultra Low Input.

Universal primer sites and UMIs were introduced during 5'RACE template-switching synthesis of TCR cDNA. TCRdb used MiXCR to reprocess the 5' RACE reads, holding one entry per CDR3 protein. The table has under 55,000 distinct CDR3 sequences, around 7% seen once. Overall study findings and caveats: Contaminants from the bulk population, in the form of abundant clonotypes, could be found in FACS-sorted repertoires.

Per the germline V gene, CDR1 is MNHEY and CDR2 is SMNVEV (reference sequence). J was trimmed by 2 bases and V by 6 bases; bases with no gene match: 8. The CDR3 length is 15 residues. This clonotype occurred many times. This clonotype was obtained from a man in his late teens or twenties who received the YFV17D yellow fever vaccine. Material: CD8+ T cells not binding an NS4B(214-222) dextramer, sorted from PBMCs, obtained more than 40 days after the first yellow fever vaccination. V gene TRBV27 combines with J gene TRBJ2-7; 9 bases align to TRBD1. CDR3 sequence (DNA): TGTGCCAGCAGCACCGGACAGGGGTCAGCCTACGAGCAGTACTTC. Protein: CASSTGQGSAYEQYF.